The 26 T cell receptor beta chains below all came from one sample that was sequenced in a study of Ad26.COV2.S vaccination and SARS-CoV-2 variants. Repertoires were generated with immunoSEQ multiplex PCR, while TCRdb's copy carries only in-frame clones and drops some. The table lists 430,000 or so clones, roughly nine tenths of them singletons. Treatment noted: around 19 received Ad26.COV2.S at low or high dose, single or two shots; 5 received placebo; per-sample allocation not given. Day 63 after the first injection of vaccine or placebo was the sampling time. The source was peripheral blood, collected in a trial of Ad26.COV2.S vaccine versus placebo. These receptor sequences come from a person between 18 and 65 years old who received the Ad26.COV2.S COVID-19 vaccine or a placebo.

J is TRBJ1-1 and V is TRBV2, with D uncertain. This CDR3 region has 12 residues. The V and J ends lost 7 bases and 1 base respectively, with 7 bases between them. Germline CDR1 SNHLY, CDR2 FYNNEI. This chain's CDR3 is CASIRQNTEAFF. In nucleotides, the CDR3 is TGTGCCAGCATACGGCAGAACACTGAAGCTTTCTTT.

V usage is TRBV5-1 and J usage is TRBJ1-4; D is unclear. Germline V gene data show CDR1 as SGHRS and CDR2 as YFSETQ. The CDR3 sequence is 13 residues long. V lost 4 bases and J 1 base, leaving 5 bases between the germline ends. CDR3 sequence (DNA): TGCGCCAGCAGCGGGGAAACTAATGAAAAACTGTTTTTT. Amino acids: CASSGETNEKLFF.

The CDR3 spells CASSGRGLVTQYF. CDR3 coding DNA: TGTGCCAGCAGTGGTAGGGGTTTGGTGACCCAGTACTTC. The chain has TRBV2 and TRBJ2-5; possibly TRBD1 for D (5 bases). This CDR3 region has 13 residues. Trimming left V 4 bases short and J 7 bases short, with 13 bases between. Looked up from germline, CDR1 is SNHLY and CDR2 is FYNNEI.

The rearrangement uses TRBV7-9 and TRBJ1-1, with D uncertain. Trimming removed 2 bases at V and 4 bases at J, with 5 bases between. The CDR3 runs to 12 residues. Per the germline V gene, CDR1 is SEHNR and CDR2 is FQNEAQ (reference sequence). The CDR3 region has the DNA TGTGCCAGCAGCTTATCCAGCACTGAAGCTTTCTTT. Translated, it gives CASSLSSTEAFF.

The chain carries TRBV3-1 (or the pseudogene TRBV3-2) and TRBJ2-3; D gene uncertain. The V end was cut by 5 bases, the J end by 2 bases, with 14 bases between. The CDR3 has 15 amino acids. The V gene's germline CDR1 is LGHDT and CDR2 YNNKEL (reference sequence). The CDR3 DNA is TGTGCCAGCAGCGTATCTAGGGAAACCACAGATACGCAGTATTTT. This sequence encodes CASSVSRETTDTQYF.

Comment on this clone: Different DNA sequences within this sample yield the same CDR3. The CDR3 nucleotides read TGCAGCGTTCCCGGGACTAGCGGGAGAGAGACCCAGTACTTC. This encodes CSVPGTSGRETQYF. V is TRBV29-1 and J is TRBJ2-5, with TRBD2 matching 14 bases. The V segment lost 5 bases and the J segment 4 bases; nucleotides outside the gene matches: 3. This CDR3 is 14 amino acids long. Per germline, CDR1 SQVTM and CDR2 ANQGSEA.

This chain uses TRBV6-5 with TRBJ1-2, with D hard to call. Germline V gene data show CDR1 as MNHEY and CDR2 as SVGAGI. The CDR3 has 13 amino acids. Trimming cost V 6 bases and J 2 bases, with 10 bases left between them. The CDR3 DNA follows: TGTGCCAGCAGACCCAGCCCGAACTATGGCTACACCTTC. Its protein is CASRPSPNYGYTF.

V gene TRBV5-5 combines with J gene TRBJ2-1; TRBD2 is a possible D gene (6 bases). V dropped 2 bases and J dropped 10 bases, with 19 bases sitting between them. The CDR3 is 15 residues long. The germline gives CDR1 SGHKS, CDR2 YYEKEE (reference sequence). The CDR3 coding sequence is TGTGCCAGCAGCTTAGGTGGGCTTCGGGGGACCGAGCAGTTCTTC. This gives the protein CASSLGGLRGTEQFF. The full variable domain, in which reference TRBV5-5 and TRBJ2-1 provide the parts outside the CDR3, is DAGVTQSPTHLIKTRGQQVTLRCSPISGHKSVSWYQQVLGQGPQFIFQYYEKEERGRGNFPDRFSARQFPNYSSELNVNALLLGDSALYLCASSLGGLRGTEQFFGPGTRLTVL.

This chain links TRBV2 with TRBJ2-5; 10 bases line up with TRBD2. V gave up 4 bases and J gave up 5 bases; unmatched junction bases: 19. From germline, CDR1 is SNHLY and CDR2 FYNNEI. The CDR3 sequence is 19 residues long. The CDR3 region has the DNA TGTGCCAGCAGTGCGGTAGCGGGGGGTTTTTGGGGGCATGAGGAGACCCAGTACTTC. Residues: CASSAVAGGFWGHEETQYF.

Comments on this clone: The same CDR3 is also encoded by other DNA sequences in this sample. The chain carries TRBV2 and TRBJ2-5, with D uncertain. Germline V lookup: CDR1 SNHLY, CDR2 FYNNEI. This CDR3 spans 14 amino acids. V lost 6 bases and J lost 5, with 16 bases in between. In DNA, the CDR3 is TGTGCCAGCAGGGGAACCGACGTCTGGGAGACCCAGTACTTC. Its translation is CASRGTDVWETQYF.

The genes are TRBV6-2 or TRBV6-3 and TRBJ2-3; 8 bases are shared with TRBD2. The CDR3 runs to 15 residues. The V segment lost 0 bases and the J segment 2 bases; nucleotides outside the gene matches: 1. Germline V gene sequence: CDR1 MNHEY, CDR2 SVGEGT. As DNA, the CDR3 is TGTGCCAGCAGTTACTCTAGCGGGAACACAGATACGCAGTATTTT. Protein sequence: CASSYSSGNTDTQYF.

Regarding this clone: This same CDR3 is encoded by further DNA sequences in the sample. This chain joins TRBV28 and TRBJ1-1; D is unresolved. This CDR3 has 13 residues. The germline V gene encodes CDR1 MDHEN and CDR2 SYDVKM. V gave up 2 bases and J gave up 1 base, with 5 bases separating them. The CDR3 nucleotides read TGTGCCAGCAGTTTAGTCAGGAACACTGAAGCTTTCTTT. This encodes CASSLVRNTEAFF.

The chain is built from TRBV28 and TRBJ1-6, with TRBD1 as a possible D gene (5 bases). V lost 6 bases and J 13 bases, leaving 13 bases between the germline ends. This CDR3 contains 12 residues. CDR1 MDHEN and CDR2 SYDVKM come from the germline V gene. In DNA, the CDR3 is TGTGCCAGCAGATACGTGGGGGGGCCCCTCCACTTT. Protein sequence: CASRYVGGPLHF.

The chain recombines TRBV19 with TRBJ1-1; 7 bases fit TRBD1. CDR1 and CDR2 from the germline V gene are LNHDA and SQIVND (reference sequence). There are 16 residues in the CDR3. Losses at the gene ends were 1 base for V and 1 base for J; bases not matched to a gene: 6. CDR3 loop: CASSIGPRGGNTEAFF. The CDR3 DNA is TGTGCCAGTAGTATAGGACCCAGGGGGGGGAACACTGAAGCTTTCTTT.

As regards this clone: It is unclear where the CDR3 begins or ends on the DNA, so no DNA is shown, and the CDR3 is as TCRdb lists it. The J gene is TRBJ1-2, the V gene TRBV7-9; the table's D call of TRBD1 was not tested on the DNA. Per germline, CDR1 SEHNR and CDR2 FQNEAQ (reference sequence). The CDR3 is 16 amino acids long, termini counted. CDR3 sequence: CASSFGTGTGNLFGTF.

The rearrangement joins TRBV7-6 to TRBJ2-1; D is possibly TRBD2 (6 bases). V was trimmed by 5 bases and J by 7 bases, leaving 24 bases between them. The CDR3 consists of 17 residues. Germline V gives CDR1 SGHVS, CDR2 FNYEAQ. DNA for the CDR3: TGTGCCAGCAGCCTAGGCAGGGCCCGGGAGATTGCGAATGAGCAGTTCTTC. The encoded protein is CASSLGRAREIANEQFF.

CDR3: CASSQRTGLNEKLFF. As DNA, the CDR3 is TGCGCCAGCAGCCAACGGACAGGGCTTAATGAAAAACTGTTTTTT. The chain links TRBV4-3 to TRBJ1-4, with 8 bases that match TRBD1. Germline V lookup: CDR1 LGHNA, CDR2 YSLEER. Trimming removed 2 bases from V and 4 bases from J; junction bases left unmatched: 3. The CDR3 is made up of 15 amino acids.

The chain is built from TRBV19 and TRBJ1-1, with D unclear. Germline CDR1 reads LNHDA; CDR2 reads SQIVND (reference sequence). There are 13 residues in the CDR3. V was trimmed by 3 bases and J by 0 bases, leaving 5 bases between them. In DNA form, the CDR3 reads TGTGCCAGTAGTATTGAGGTGAACACTGAAGCTTTCTTT. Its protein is CASSIEVNTEAFF. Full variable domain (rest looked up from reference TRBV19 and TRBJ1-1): DGGITQSPKYLFRKEGQNVTLSCEQNLNHDAMYWYRQDPGQGLRLIYYSQIVNDFQKGDIAEGYSVSREKKESFPLTVTSAQKNPTAFYLCASSIEVNTEAFFGQGTRLTVV.

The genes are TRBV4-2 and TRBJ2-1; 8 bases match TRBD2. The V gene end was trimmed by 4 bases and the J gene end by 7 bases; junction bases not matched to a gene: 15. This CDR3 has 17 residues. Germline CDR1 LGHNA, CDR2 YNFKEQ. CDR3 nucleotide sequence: TGTGCCAGCAGCCCCTATCCGCGGGAGGCCTCTGGAAATGAGCAGTTCTTC. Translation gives CASSPYPREASGNEQFF.

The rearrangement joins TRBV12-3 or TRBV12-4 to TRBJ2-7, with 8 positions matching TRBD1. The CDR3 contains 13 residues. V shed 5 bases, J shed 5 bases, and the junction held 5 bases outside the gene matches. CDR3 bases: TGTGCCAGCAGTCAGGACAGGGAAGACGAGCAGTACTTC. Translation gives CASSQDREDEQYF.

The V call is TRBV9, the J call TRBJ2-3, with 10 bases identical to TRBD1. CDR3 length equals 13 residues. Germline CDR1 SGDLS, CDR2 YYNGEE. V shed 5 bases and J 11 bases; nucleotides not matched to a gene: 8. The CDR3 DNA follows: TGTGCCAGCAGACCAGGGGGGACAGGGGTGCAGTATTTT. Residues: CASRPGGTGVQYF.

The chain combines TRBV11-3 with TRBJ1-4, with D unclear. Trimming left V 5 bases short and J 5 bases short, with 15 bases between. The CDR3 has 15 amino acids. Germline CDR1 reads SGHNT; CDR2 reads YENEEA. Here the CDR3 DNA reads TGTGCCAGCAGCAACCCGCGGACGGGAAATGAAAAACTGTTTTTT. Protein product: CASSNPRTGNEKLFF.

CDR3 nucleotides: TGCGCCAGCAGCCGAGTAGCGGACCCTTACAATGAGCAGTTCTTC. As protein: CASSRVADPYNEQFF. V usage is TRBV4-3 and J usage is TRBJ2-1; D might be TRBD2 (6 bases). Germline V CDR1 and CDR2: LGHNA, YSLEER. The CDR3 covers 15 residues. With 4 bases removed from V and 4 bases from J, the gap between germline ends came to 14 bases.

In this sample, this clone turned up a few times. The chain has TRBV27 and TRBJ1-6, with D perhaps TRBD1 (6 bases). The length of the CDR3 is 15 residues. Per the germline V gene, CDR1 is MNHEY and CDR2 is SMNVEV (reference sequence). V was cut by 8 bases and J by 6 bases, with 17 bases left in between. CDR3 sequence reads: CASRLTGSINSPLHF. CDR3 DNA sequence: TGTGCCAGCCGACTAACAGGGTCGATTAATTCACCCCTCCACTTT.

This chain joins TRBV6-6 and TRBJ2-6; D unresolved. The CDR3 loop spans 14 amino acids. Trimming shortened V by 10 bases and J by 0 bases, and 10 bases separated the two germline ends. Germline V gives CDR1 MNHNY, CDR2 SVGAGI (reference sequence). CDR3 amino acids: CATSPDSGANVLTF. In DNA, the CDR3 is TGTGCCACAAGTCCTGACTCTGGGGCCAACGTCCTGACTTTC.

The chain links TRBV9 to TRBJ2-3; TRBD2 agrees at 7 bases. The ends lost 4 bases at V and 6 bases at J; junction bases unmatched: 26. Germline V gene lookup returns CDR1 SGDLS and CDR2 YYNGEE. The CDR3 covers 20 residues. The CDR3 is CASSIRDGWWRGRAWDTQYF. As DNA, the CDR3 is TGTGCCAGCAGCATCCGGGATGGCTGGTGGCGCGGGAGAGCGTGGGATACGCAGTATTTT. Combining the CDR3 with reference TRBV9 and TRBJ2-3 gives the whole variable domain DSGVTQTPKHLITATGQRVTLRCSPRSGDLSVYWYQQSLDQGLQFLIQYYNGEERAKGNILERFSAQQFPDLHSELNLSSLELGDSALYFCASSIRDGWWRGRAWDTQYFGPGTRLTVL.